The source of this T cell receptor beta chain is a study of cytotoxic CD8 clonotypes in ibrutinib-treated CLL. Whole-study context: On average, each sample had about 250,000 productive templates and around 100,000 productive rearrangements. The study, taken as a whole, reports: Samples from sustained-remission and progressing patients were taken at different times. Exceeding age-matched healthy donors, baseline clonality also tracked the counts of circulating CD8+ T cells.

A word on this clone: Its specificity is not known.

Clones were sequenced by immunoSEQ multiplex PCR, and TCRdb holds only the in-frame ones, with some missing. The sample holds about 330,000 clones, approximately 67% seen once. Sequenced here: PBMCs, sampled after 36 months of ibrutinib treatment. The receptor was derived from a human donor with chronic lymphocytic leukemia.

CDR3 DNA sequence: TGTGCCAGCAGCTTGGGGGTTGCAGATACGCAGTATTTT. It specifies CASSLGVADTQYF. The chain joins TRBV5-5 to TRBJ2-3; no firm D call. The CDR3 has 13 amino acids. Trimming removed 0 bases from V and 4 bases from J, with 6 bases in between. Germline CDR1 and CDR2: SGHKS and YYEKEE (reference sequence).